This T cell receptor (beta chain) was profiled in a study of CD8+CD57+ T cells in acquired aplastic anemia. As for the study in general: Sorted CD4+ and CD8+ cell DNA averaged roughly 3.2 ug. Study-wide results and limits: Patients and controls had in common twenty-nine CD8+ CDR3 sequences.

The count of this clonotype is one. Its antigen is not identified. Patients picked for sequencing had shown CD8+CD57+ cell expansion detected by flow cytometry. Each of the patients presented with severe acquired aplastic anemia. Blood was sampled before the patients had received any therapy. Template material for TCR beta VDJ and CDR3 profiling consisted of genomic DNA. TCRdb called the reads again in MiXCR, with one record for every CDR3 protein. The data hold about half a million distinct CDR3 sequences, with approximately 33% observed a single time. This sequence was found in a human donor with aplastic anemia. What was sequenced was sorted CD4+, CD8+, or CD8+CD57+ T cells (not recorded which) from PBMCs.

As DNA, the CDR3 is TGTGCCAGCTCGCCGACAGGATTGAAAGAGACCCAGTACTTC. This sequence encodes CASSPTGLKETQYF. This sequence joins TRBV18 and TRBJ2-5, with D possibly being TRBD1 (6 bases). The CDR3 length is 14 residues. Trimming removed 6 bases from V and 3 bases from J, with 14 bases in between. Germline V gene data show CDR1 as KGHSH and CDR2 as LQKENI.